The 32 T cell receptor beta chains given below trace back to one sample, sequenced in a study of CD8+ T cells in alopecia areata. The authors extracted RNA and reverse transcribed it into cDNA as the sequencing template. The table came from immunoSEQ multiplex PCR; TCRdb's copy has only in-frame clones and leaves some out. The sample lists roughly 150,000 clones, approximately 56% seen once, with 36% in the top ten. Input material: CD8+ T cells sorted from blood. The source of these receptors is a human donor in good health.

This clone has only a few counts. This chain connects TRBV7-9 to TRBJ1-1, with TRBD1 identical over 7 bases. Germline V gene sequence: CDR1 SEHNR, CDR2 FQNEAQ (reference sequence). V shed 8 bases and J 1 base; nucleotides not matched to a gene: 7. This CDR3 has 14 residues. CDR3 amino acids: CASRMGQTNTEAFF. The CDR3 DNA sequence: TGTGCCAGCCGAATGGGACAGACGAACACTGAAGCTTTCTTT.

This clone was detected once. V and J are TRBV9 and TRBJ1-5; 8 bases are a match to TRBD1. The germline V gene encodes CDR1 SGDLS and CDR2 YYNGEE. CDR3 size: 14 residues. V trimming: 3 bases; J trimming: 1 base; junction bases outside the gene matches: 0. The CDR3 loop is CASSGTGSNQPQHF. The CDR3 region has the DNA TGTGCCAGCAGCGGGACAGGGAGCAATCAGCCCCAGCATTTT.

This clone was recorded only once. The sample contains more than one DNA sequence encoding this CDR3. The chain recombines TRBV29-1 with TRBJ1-1; D might be TRBD1 (6 bases). V shed 4 bases and J shed 2 bases, with 8 bases lying between them. The CDR3 covers 12 residues. Germline assignment: CDR1 SQVTM and CDR2 ANQGSEA. The CDR3 loop reads CSVAGGNTEAFF. CDR3 sequence (DNA): TGCAGCGTTGCGGGGGGCAACACTGAAGCTTTCTTT.

In its sample, this clone was seen once. The gene calls are TRBV19 and TRBJ2-2; D call uncertain. Trimming removed 5 bases at V and 5 bases at J, with 12 bases between. In germline, CDR1 is LNHDA, CDR2 SQIVND (reference sequence). The CDR3 contains 14 residues. The CDR3 DNA reads TGTGCCAGTAGTCACGGCAGCTGGACCGGGGAGCTGTTTTTT. Translation gives CASSHGSWTGELFF. Full variable domain (outside the CDR3, taken from reference TRBV19 and TRBJ2-2): DGGITQSPKYLFRKEGQNVTLSCEQNLNHDAMYWYRQDPGQGLRLIYYSQIVNDFQKGDIAEGYSVSREKKESFPLTVTSAQKNPTAFYLCASSHGSWTGELFFGEGSRLTVL.

The rearrangement links TRBV9 to TRBJ1-2, with unresolved D. Germline CDR1 reads SGDLS; CDR2 reads YYNGEE. Trimming left V 7 bases short and J 8 bases short, with 12 bases between. The CDR3 spans 11 residues. DNA of the CDR3: TGTGCCAGCGGGAGACTGGGAGGCTACACCTTC. Translating gives CASGRLGGYTF.

The chain employs TRBV7-9 and TRBJ2-2; 7 nucleotides align to TRBD1. Germline V CDR1 and CDR2: SEHNR, FQNEAQ (reference sequence). With 6 bases clipped from V and 5 bases from J, the junction kept 6 bases outside the gene matches. The CDR3 has 14 amino acids. The CDR3 bases are TGTGCCAGCAGTGTACAGGGGTTGACCGGGGAGCTGTTTTTT. The encoded protein is CASSVQGLTGELFF.

The chain has TRBV5-6 and TRBJ2-7; 11 positions match TRBD1. This CDR3 region has 13 residues. Germline CDR1 and CDR2: SGHDT and YYEEEE. The J segment lost 5 bases and the V segment lost 4 bases, leaving 2 bases of the junction unmatched. Here the CDR3 reads CASSRTGGNEQYF. Written as DNA, the CDR3 is TGTGCCAGCAGCCGGACAGGGGGCAACGAGCAGTACTTC.

This clone was picked up a small number of times. V gene TRBV7-9 combines with J gene TRBJ1-5, with 7 bases identical to TRBD1. Germline CDR1 SEHNR, CDR2 FQNEAQ (reference sequence). V lost 5 bases to trimming and J lost 5 bases; unmatched junction nucleotides: 6. CDR3 length: 14 amino acids. The CDR3 is CASSRSGGHQPQHF. The DNA of the CDR3 is TGTGCCAGCAGCCGGTCAGGGGGACATCAGCCCCAGCATTTT. The entire variable domain, with the rest obtained from reference TRBV7-9 and TRBJ1-5, is as follows: DTGVSQNPRHKITKRGQNVTFRCDPISEHNRLYWYRQTLGQGPEFLTYFQNEAQLEKSRLLSDRFSAERPKGSFSTLEIQRTEQGDSAMYLCASSRSGGHQPQHFGDGTRLSIL.

This chain joins TRBV7-9 and TRBJ2-5; D unresolved. The V gene's germline CDR1 is SEHNR and CDR2 FQNEAQ (reference sequence). The CDR3 loop spans 13 amino acids. With 3 bases removed from V and 5 bases from J, the gap between germline ends came to 10 bases. For the CDR3, the DNA is TGTGCCAGCAGCTTTGAGGACCGGGAGACCCAGTACTTC. The encoded protein is CASSFEDRETQYF.

This clone was recorded once. As DNA, the CDR3 is TGTGCCTGGATCGACACCGGGACAGGGGGCCGGGAGCAGTACTTC. Its translation is CAWIDTGTGGREQYF. V gene TRBV30 combines with J gene TRBJ2-7, with 12 bases identical to TRBD1. In germline, CDR1 is GTSNPN, CDR2 SVGIG (reference sequence). This CDR3 comprises 15 residues. V lost 4 bases, J lost 7 bases, and 11 bases stayed unmatched.

The rearrangement links TRBV27 to TRBJ2-1; D is possibly TRBD1 (6 bases). CDR1 is MNHEY, CDR2 SMNVEV, per germline (reference sequence). V was cut by 4 bases and J by 1 base, with 11 bases left in between. CDR3 length: 15 amino acids. CDR3 residues: CASSYLQGSYNEQFF. CDR3 coding DNA: TGTGCCAGCAGTTACCTACAGGGATCCTACAATGAGCAGTTCTTC.

This clone has more than one count but fewer than ten. At one end the junction does not follow the germline gene, possibly because of a read error. The chain recombines TRBV7-9 with TRBJ2-5, with D hard to call. The CDR3 consists of 13 residues. The germline CDR1 and CDR2 sequences are SEHNR and FQNEAQ (reference sequence). The CDR3 is CASSAQVVEIQYF. The CDR3 bases are TGTGCCAGCAGCGCCCAGGTGGTGGAGATCCAGTACTTC. Variable domain in full (rest from reference TRBV7-9 and TRBJ2-5): DTGVSQNPRHKITKRGQNVTFRCDPISEHNRLYWYRQTLGQGPEFLTYFQNEAQLEKSRLLSDRFSAERPKGSFSTLEIQRTEQGDSAMYLCASSAQVVEIQYFGPGTRLLVL.

Here the CDR3 DNA reads TGTGCCAGCAGCTTAGAGGGTTGGAGCATTCAGTACTTC. Residues: CASSLEGWSIQYF. The chain is built from TRBV11-2 and TRBJ2-4; no firm D call. The CDR3 has 13 amino acids. From germline, CDR1 is SGHAT and CDR2 FQNNGV. The V end lost 0 bases, the J end lost 9 bases, and 9 bases lay between the germline ends.

This clone showed up just a few times. The chain joins TRBV29-1 to TRBJ1-2; a possible D gene is TRBD1 (5 bases). Germline V gene data show CDR1 as SQVTM and CDR2 as ANQGSEA. This CDR3 comprises 11 residues. Trimming pared 5 bases from V and 7 bases from J, leaving 11 bases between. The CDR3 loop is CSVPWGGGYTF. In DNA, the CDR3 is TGCAGCGTTCCCTGGGGGGGTGGCTACACCTTC.

This sequence joins TRBV29-1 and TRBJ2-1; D might be TRBD1 (5 bases). V was trimmed by 0 bases and J by 4 bases, leaving 13 bases between them. This CDR3 comprises 15 residues. Germline CDR1 SQVTM, CDR2 ANQGSEA. For the CDR3, the DNA is TGCAGCGTTGAAGACGGACACCCAGGGTACAATGAGCAGTTCTTC. It codes for CSVEDGHPGYNEQFF.

The rearrangement uses TRBV7-9 and TRBJ2-1; D remains ambiguous. CDR1 is SEHNR, CDR2 FQNEAQ, per germline (reference sequence). This CDR3 has 15 amino acids. Trimming left V 5 bases short and J 4 bases short, with 15 bases between. In nucleotides, the CDR3 is TGTGCCAGCAGCGCAGTGGGGATGGGATACAATGAGCAGTTCTTC. This sequence encodes CASSAVGMGYNEQFF.

The rearrangement joins TRBV27 to TRBJ2-5, with a tentative D call TRBD2 (6 bases). Germline-derived CDR1 and CDR2 are MNHEY and SMNVEV (reference sequence). The V gene lost 5 bases and the J gene lost 1 base, with 17 bases spanning the gap. The CDR3 contains 16 residues. The CDR3 DNA reads as TGTGCCAGCAGTCCCAGCCCGTTCGGGAGCCAAGAGACCCAGTACTTC. Its translation: CASSPSPFGSQETQYF.

The rearrangement links TRBV9 to TRBJ2-3; 7 bases are a match to TRBD1. Germline lookup yields CDR1 SGDLS and CDR2 YYNGEE. The CDR3 extends over 14 amino acids. The trim removed 4 bases at V and 6 bases at J, leaving 8 bases unmatched. The CDR3: CASSYRTGQDTQYF. The CDR3, as DNA: TGTGCCAGCAGCTATCGGACAGGCCAGGATACGCAGTATTTT.

The table lists this clone with a count of one. The gene calls are TRBV11-3 and TRBJ1-5, with D possibly TRBD1 on 5 matching bases. The germline V gene has CDR1 SGHNT and CDR2 YENEEA. V lost 5 bases, J lost 11 bases, and 13 bases lay in between. This CDR3 is built from 12 residues. CDR3 sequence reads: CASSPPRATQHF. As DNA, the CDR3 is TGTGCCAGCAGCCCTCCCAGGGCAACCCAGCATTTT.

This clone turned up a few times. The J gene is TRBJ1-2, the V gene TRBV5-1, with a weak D call TRBD1 (6 bases). The CDR3 runs to 14 residues. Trimming removed 1 base from V and 6 bases from J, with 13 bases in between. Per germline, CDR1 SGHRS and CDR2 YFSETQ. CDR3 in amino acids: CASSLPRGQDGYTF. CDR3 DNA: TGCGCCAGCAGCTTGCCACGGGGGCAGGATGGCTACACCTTC.

This clone was recorded a few times. This chain connects TRBV30 to TRBJ2-3; D is uncertain. Trimming pared 1 base from V and 10 bases from J, leaving 9 bases between. From germline, CDR1 is GTSNPN and CDR2 SVGIG (reference sequence). This CDR3 is 11 amino acids long. CDR3 in DNA: TGTGCCTGGAGTGGGACCCCCGCGCAGTATTTT. The encoded protein is CAWSGTPAQYF.

This clone was observed a few times. This chain links TRBV29-1 with TRBJ2-6; 10 bases align to TRBD1. V gave up 6 bases and J gave up 2 bases; unmatched junction bases: 7. This CDR3 contains 16 residues. Looked up from germline, CDR1 is SQVTM and CDR2 is ANQGSEA. The CDR3 coding sequence is TGCAGCGTCCAAGACAGGGGGCCGGCTGGGGCCAACGTCCTGACTTTC. Translation gives CSVQDRGPAGANVLTF.

The gene calls are TRBV5-1 and TRBJ2-1, with D maybe TRBD2 (6 bases). This CDR3 region has 16 residues. Germline CDR1 reads SGHRS; CDR2 reads YFSETQ. V was pared by 4 bases and J by 5 bases, with 19 bases between. CDR3 in DNA: TGCGCCAGCAGCCACATTGGGGAGGCGCGGGACAATGAGCAGTTCTTC. It codes for CASSHIGEARDNEQFF.

This clone was detected a few times. The genes are TRBV29-1 and TRBJ1-1; 7 bases agree with TRBD1. Germline assignment: CDR1 SQVTM and CDR2 ANQGSEA. CDR3 length: 13 residues. Trimming cost V 6 bases and J 7 bases; bases outside gene matches: 11. The CDR3 loop reads CSVGKEGAGEAFF. The CDR3 coding sequence is TGCAGCGTCGGGAAGGAGGGGGCGGGTGAAGCTTTCTTT.

This clone was found a few times. The rearrangement joins TRBV4-2 to TRBJ2-1; D gene uncertain. V lost 5 bases and J 4 bases, leaving 9 bases between the germline ends. The CDR3 length is 13 residues. The germline gives CDR1 LGHNA, CDR2 YNFKEQ. As DNA, the CDR3 is TGTGCCAGCAGCGATACCAGATACAATGAGCAGTTCTTC. It codes for CASSDTRYNEQFF.

The V and J genes are TRBV5-1 and TRBJ2-1; a weak D match, TRBD1 (5 bases). The CDR3 has 13 amino acids. The V end lost 0 bases, the J end lost 8 bases, and 9 bases lay between the germline ends. CDR1 is SGHRS, CDR2 YFSETQ, per germline. The CDR3 protein is CASSLVTGDEQFF. CDR3 nucleotides: TGCGCCAGCAGCTTGGTCACAGGAGATGAGCAGTTCTTC.

This clone was counted only a few times. This sequence joins TRBV27 and TRBJ1-1; no reliable D call. With 5 bases removed from V and 1 base from J, the gap between germline ends came to 20 bases. Germline loops: CDR1 MNHEY, CDR2 SMNVEV (reference sequence). This CDR3 contains 17 residues. CDR3 sequence reads: CASSQGPILLRNTEAFF. As DNA, the CDR3 is TGTGCCAGCAGTCAAGGGCCCATATTATTGAGGAACACTGAAGCTTTCTTT.

V is TRBV6-6 and J is TRBJ2-7; the D gene is possibly TRBD2 (6 bases). Germline V gene data show CDR1 as MNHNY and CDR2 as SVGAGI (reference sequence). This CDR3 comprises 10 residues. Trimming shortened V by 8 bases and J by 4 bases, and 6 bases separated the two germline ends. The CDR3: CASGTYEQYF. In nucleotides, the CDR3 is TGTGCCAGCGGGACTTACGAGCAGTACTTC.

The V gene is TRBV13, the J gene TRBJ2-5, with 13 bases that match TRBD2. CDR3 size: 17 residues. Germline V gives CDR1 PRHDT, CDR2 FYEKMQ (reference sequence). J lost 1 base, V lost 3 bases, and 5 bases had no gene match. The CDR3 sequence is CASSFGLAGVSQETQYF. The CDR3 bases are TGTGCCAGCAGCTTCGGACTAGCGGGAGTCTCCCAAGAGACCCAGTACTTC. Looking up the rest from reference TRBV13 and TRBJ2-5 gives the full variable domain: AAGVIQSPRHLIKEKRETATLKCYPIPRHDTVYWYQQGPGQDPQFLISFYEKMQSDKGSIPDRFSAQQFSDYHSELNMSSLELGDSALYFCASSFGLAGVSQETQYFGPGTRLLVL.

This chain joins TRBV14 and TRBJ2-5; either TRBD1 or TRBD2 may fit D (5 bases each). CDR3 length: 15 residues. Trimming removed 2 bases at V and 5 bases at J, with 15 bases between. CDR1 SGHDN and CDR2 FVKESK come from the germline V gene. The CDR3 loop is CASSQIQGVGETQYF. DNA of the CDR3: TGTGCCAGCAGCCAAATCCAGGGAGTAGGGGAGACCCAGTACTTC.

V and J are TRBV14 and TRBJ2-7; 8 nucleotides match TRBD2. The germline gives CDR1 SGHDN, CDR2 FVKESK. V gave up 4 bases and J gave up 0 bases; unmatched junction bases: 8. The CDR3 extends over 16 amino acids. The DNA of the CDR3 is TGTGCCAGCAGCCCGCTCGGGACTAGGAGCTCCTACGAGCAGTACTTC. It encodes CASSPLGTRSSYEQYF.

This chain links TRBV5-4 with TRBJ2-3; 10 bases map to TRBD1. J gave up 0 bases and V 2 bases, and 3 bases lay outside the gene matches. CDR1 and CDR2 (germline): SGHNT, YYREEE (reference sequence). CDR3 length equals 16 residues. The chain's CDR3 is CASSFGQGGSTDTQYF. CDR3 nucleotide sequence: TGTGCCAGCAGCTTTGGACAGGGGGGAAGCACAGATACGCAGTATTTT.